The 24 T cell receptor beta chains presented below share a single source sample, sequenced in a study of technical replicates of blood from several donors (dated 2017 in TCRdb). To prepare the library, the immunoSEQ multiplex PCR assay was applied. What TCRdb holds here is the immuneACCESS table cut down to in-frame rearrangements. Part of the clones is not present; checked against another copy, under half of the missing clones reflect an unresolved V gene, and the others are unexplained. This sample holds fewer than 85,000 clones; 90% to 97% were observed only once. The top ten hold approximately 0.3% of the sample. Sequencing was done on a sample of T cells isolated from PBMCs. The receptors were sampled from a human donor in good health.

The chain employs TRBV19 and TRBJ2-5; D possibly corresponds to TRBD1 (6 bases). Looked up from germline, CDR1 is LNHDA and CDR2 is SQIVND (reference sequence). The V and J ends lost 5 bases and 0 bases respectively, with 13 bases between them. The length of the CDR3 is 15 residues. As DNA, the CDR3 is TGTGCCAGTAGTTTGCGACAGGCTAACCAAGAGACCCAGTACTTC. This sequence encodes CASSLRQANQETQYF.

The V gene is TRBV25-1, the J gene TRBJ2-6; 8 bases agree with TRBD2. Looked up from germline, CDR1 is MGHDK and CDR2 is SYGVNS. Unmatched junction bases numbered 4, after V lost 8 bases and J lost 4 bases. The CDR3 is made up of 14 amino acids. The CDR3 DNA reads TGTGCCAGCGGCGGGAGGCCCGGGGCCAACGTCCTGACTTTC. Protein: CASGGRPGANVLTF.

The V and J genes are TRBV6-4 and TRBJ1-2; 8 bases line up with TRBD1. Germline assignment: CDR1 MRHNA and CDR2 SNTAGT. Unmatched junction bases numbered 6, after V lost 2 bases and J lost 7 bases. This CDR3 spans 14 amino acids. The CDR3 DNA is TGTGCCAGCAGTGACCTCTTCAGGGGGCCTGGCTACACCTTC. Translation gives CASSDLFRGPGYTF.

The CDR3 region has the DNA TGTGCCAGCAGCCTAAGGCGGGGTGAGCAGTTCTTC. It yields the protein CASSLRRGEQFF. The chain couples TRBV11-2 to TRBJ2-1; maybe TRBD2 (6 bases). The germline gives CDR1 SGHAT, CDR2 FQNNGV. The germline V and J ends were trimmed by 5 bases and 9 bases, with 11 bases remaining between them. This CDR3 is built from 12 residues.

The rearrangement joins TRBV6-1 to TRBJ1-4, with D possibly TRBD1 on 6 matching bases. Germline lookup yields CDR1 MNHNS and CDR2 SASEGT. The CDR3 is made up of 14 amino acids. V shed 6 bases and J shed 7 bases, with 15 bases lying between them. The CDR3 nucleotides read TGTGCCAGCAGCCCGGGACAAGAGGCTGAAAAACTGTTTTTT. Translation: CASSPGQEAEKLFF.

The chain uses TRBV2 and TRBJ1-5; D is undetermined. Germline V gene lookup returns CDR1 SNHLY and CDR2 FYNNEI. CDR3 length equals 15 residues. V was cut by 7 bases and J by 1 base, with 14 bases left in between. The CDR3 is CASTVGEGSNQPQHF. Here the CDR3 DNA reads TGTGCCAGCACGGTGGGCGAGGGAAGCAATCAGCCCCAGCATTTT.

The genes are TRBV7-3 and TRBJ1-1; 9 bases are shared with TRBD1. Germline-derived CDR1 and CDR2 are SGHTA and FQGTGA. Unmatched junction bases numbered 0, after V lost 4 bases and J lost 3 bases. The CDR3 sequence is 13 residues long. CDR3 in DNA: TGTGCCAGCAGCTGGACAGGGGACACTGAAGCTTTCTTT. Translation gives CASSWTGDTEAFF.

The chain has TRBV2 and TRBJ2-3; 12 bases fit TRBD2. CDR3 size: 14 residues. V was clipped by 8 bases and J by 8 bases; unmatched bases: 8. The V gene's germline CDR1 is SNHLY and CDR2 FYNNEI. CDR3 loop: CASQLAGGPVTQYF. The CDR3 region has the DNA TGTGCCAGCCAACTAGCGGGAGGCCCCGTTACGCAGTATTTT.

The V gene is TRBV28, the J gene TRBJ1-2, with 8 bases lining up with TRBD1. Germline CDR1 MDHEN, CDR2 SYDVKM. V was pared by 6 bases and J by 1 base, with 4 bases of the junction left unmatched. This CDR3 comprises 14 residues. The CDR3 spells CASRRTGINYGYTF. The CDR3 DNA sequence: TGTGCCAGCAGACGGACAGGGATTAACTATGGCTACACCTTC.

Turning to this clone: This sample also contains other DNA sequences that code for the same CDR3. V and J are TRBV5-4 and TRBJ2-1; 12 positions agree with TRBD2. CDR1 and CDR2 from the germline V gene are SGHNT and YYREEE (reference sequence). The CDR3 consists of 16 residues. V shed 4 bases and J 0 bases; nucleotides not matched to a gene: 2. The CDR3 is CASSTLAGGSYNEQFF. The CDR3, as DNA: TGTGCCAGCAGCACACTAGCGGGAGGCTCCTACAATGAGCAGTTCTTC.

The chain employs TRBV6-5 and TRBJ1-2; TRBD1 is a possible D gene (5 bases). Germline CDR1 MNHEY, CDR2 SVGAGI. Trimming took off 5 bases at V and 5 bases at J, with 15 bases between the two ends. The CDR3 has 14 residues. CDR3 loop: CASSAGTKWYGYTF. The DNA of the CDR3 is TGTGCCAGCAGTGCGGGGACCAAGTGGTATGGCTACACCTTC.

The rearrangement links TRBV7-6 to TRBJ2-7, with D unresolved. There are 15 residues in the CDR3. CDR1 is SGHVS, CDR2 FNYEAQ, per germline. The V end lost 0 bases, the J end lost 1 base, and 10 bases lay between the germline ends. The CDR3 sequence is CASSLAAAGSYEQYF. DNA for the CDR3: TGTGCCAGCAGCTTAGCGGCGGCTGGTTCCTACGAGCAGTACTTC.

The V gene is TRBV6-5, the J gene TRBJ2-3, with 9 positions matching TRBD1. The CDR3 covers 15 residues. The germline V gene encodes CDR1 MNHEY and CDR2 SVGAGI. With V trimmed by 6 bases and J by 0 bases, 4 bases remained unmatched. This CDR3 is CASRWTGESTDTQYF. The CDR3 bases are TGTGCCAGCAGGTGGACAGGGGAGAGCACAGATACGCAGTATTTT.

The rearrangement joins TRBV18 to TRBJ1-2, with no clear D. CDR1 is KGHSH, CDR2 LQKENI, per germline. Trimming removed 3 bases at V and 5 bases at J, with 16 bases between. The CDR3 loop spans 15 amino acids. Written as DNA, the CDR3 is TGTGCCAGCTCACCTTCCCGGGTCGCCGTTTATGGCTACACCTTC. Translating gives CASSPSRVAVYGYTF.

This sequence joins TRBV29-1 and TRBJ1-1, with D tentatively TRBD1 (6 bases). The CDR3 loop spans 14 amino acids. Germline assignment: CDR1 SQVTM and CDR2 ANQGSEA. Trimming pared 4 bases from V and 4 bases from J, leaving 16 bases between. The CDR3 DNA reads as TGCAGCGTTGCAAACACAGGGTTGGGCACTGAAGCTTTCTTT. It codes for CSVANTGLGTEAFF.

The V call is TRBV14, the J call TRBJ2-7, with D tentatively TRBD1 (5 bases). The V gene's germline CDR1 is SGHDN and CDR2 FVKESK. CDR3 size: 17 residues. The ends were cut back, 0 bases at V and 4 bases at J, with 19 bases in the middle. CDR3 nucleotides: TGTGCCAGCAGCCAAGATTACTCAGGGAAATTCTGGTACGAGCAGTACTTC. The encoded protein is CASSQDYSGKFWYEQYF.

The chain has TRBV7-8 and TRBJ2-3; 7 nucleotides match TRBD1. V shed 4 bases, J shed 2 bases, and the junction held 6 bases outside the gene matches. CDR3 length equals 15 residues. CDR1 is SGHVS and CDR2 is FQNEAQ in the germline V gene. CDR3 amino acids: CASSYRDRYTDTQYF. For the CDR3, the DNA is TGTGCCAGCAGCTACCGGGACAGATACACAGATACGCAGTATTTT.

This chain links TRBV7-3 with TRBJ2-3; 7 bases align to TRBD1. Trimming removed 4 bases from V and 1 base from J; junction bases left unmatched: 8. CDR1 is SGHTA and CDR2 is FQGTGA in the germline V gene. The CDR3 has 16 amino acids. As DNA, the CDR3 is TGTGCCAGCAGCTCGTTATGGGGGACAGGCACAGATACGCAGTATTTT. This codes for CASSSLWGTGTDTQYF.

Notes on this clone: One junction end does not reproduce the germline sequence, and a read error may be involved. The rearrangement uses TRBV2 and TRBJ2-7; no reliable D call. The CDR3 sequence is 8 residues long. Germline V CDR1 and CDR2: SNHLY, FYNNEI. As DNA, the CDR3 is TGTGCCAGCAGTCTTACTGCCTTC. Translating gives CASSLTAF.

The chain couples TRBV9 to TRBJ2-7; the D gene is possibly TRBD1 (6 bases). V shed 3 bases and J shed 6 bases, with 28 bases lying between them. The CDR3 is made up of 18 amino acids. Germline V lookup: CDR1 SGDLS, CDR2 YYNGEE. In nucleotides, the CDR3 is TGTGCCAGCAGCGCAGCGCCGCAGGGGTACCCCGGTGAAGGCGAGCAGTACTTC. Its translation: CASSAAPQGYPGEGEQYF.

The chain recombines TRBV5-4 with TRBJ2-5; a possible D gene is TRBD1 (7 bases). This CDR3 spans 16 amino acids. Trimming took 2 bases from V and 4 from J, leaving 18 bases between them. CDR1 SGHNT and CDR2 YYREEE come from the germline V gene (reference sequence). The CDR3 reads CASSLGSRGVGETQYF. CDR3 in DNA: TGTGCCAGCAGCTTAGGGAGCAGGGGGGTCGGAGAGACCCAGTACTTC.

The V call is TRBV25-1, the J call TRBJ1-4, with 10 bases lining up with TRBD1. The germline V gene encodes CDR1 MGHDK and CDR2 SYGVNS. V lost 8 bases to trimming and J lost 8 bases; unmatched junction nucleotides: 8. The CDR3 consists of 14 residues. The CDR3 loop is CASDGQGEGEKLFF. The CDR3 DNA follows: TGTGCCAGCGATGGACAGGGGGAAGGCGAAAAACTGTTTTTT.

The CDR3 DNA reads as TGTGCCAGTAGTATCGATTCCGGGACTAGCGGGACCTCCTACAATGAGCAGTTCTTC. Protein: CASSIDSGTSGTSYNEQFF. The J gene is TRBJ2-1, the V gene TRBV19; 13 nucleotides agree with TRBD2. Germline V CDR1 and CDR2: LNHDA, SQIVND (reference sequence). The CDR3 runs 19 residues. Unmatched junction bases numbered 8, after V lost 3 bases and J lost 0 bases.

The genes are TRBV2 and TRBJ1-5, with 7 bases fitting TRBD1. The CDR3 length is 16 residues. V trimming: 7 bases; J trimming: 4 bases; junction bases outside the gene matches: 13. Germline V gene data show CDR1 as SNHLY and CDR2 as FYNNEI. Here the CDR3 reads CASTPLRWDRNQPQHF. The CDR3 nucleotides read TGTGCCAGCACCCCCCTTAGGTGGGACAGAAATCAGCCCCAGCATTTT.